This T cell receptor beta chain was sequenced for a study of cytomegalovirus exposure and HLA in healthy donors. Between the trimmed V and J ends, which lost 0 bases and 1 base, there was a span of 14 bases. This CDR3 contains 17 residues. Looked up from germline, CDR1 is LNHDA and CDR2 is SQIVND (reference sequence). PCR employed 60 Vbeta and 13 Jbeta primers. The data were produced by immunoSEQ multiplex PCR, yet TCRdb's version contains in-frame clones alone and is incomplete. The sample contains over 250,000 clones, more than 80% of which appear only once. A word on this clone: Its antigen is currently unknown.

Study-wide results and limits: In a later analysis, the majority of CMV-associated beta chains seemingly showed HLA restriction.

Sample: PBMCs. This clonotype was sampled from a man aged 40-50 years in good health and CMV-seropositive. This chain uses TRBV19 with TRBJ2-3; possibly TRBD2 for D (6 bases). The CDR3 region is CASSIDLDYAGTDTQYF. CDR3 coding DNA: TGTGCCAGTAGTATAGATCTGGACTACGCGGGCACAGATACGCAGTATTTT.